The clone carrying this TCR beta chain was seen only a few times. The antigen is not known. The data derive from a study of T-cell reconstitution after alpha-beta-depleted transplantation in children. Broader study findings: About two months after transplant, alpha-beta T cells reportedly came from several hundred expanded graft clones. From surviving recipient T cells and thymic progenitors came the high day-60 TCRbeta diversity observed in some patients. Diversity and T-cell counts at one year after transplant derived mostly from new T cells.

The CDR3 totals 14 residues. Deletions cut 5 bases from V and 2 bases from J, with 9 bases between. Germline V lookup: CDR1 SGHVS, CDR2 FNYEAQ. A library of TCRbeta sequences, prepared with unique molecular identifiers, was generated. TCRdb used MiXCR to reprocess the PCR reads, holding one entry per CDR3 protein. The sample includes around 130,000 distinct CDR3 sequences, about 9.9% of them seen just once. The material sequenced was PBMCs, mostly from graft donor cells, taken 180 days after TCRalphabeta/CD19-depleted stem cell transplant. This chain joins TRBV7-6 and TRBJ1-4; a possible D gene is TRBD1 (6 bases). This receptor was obtained from a girl under three years old who had a stem cell transplant for combined immunodeficiency, so the T cells may come from the graft donor. CDR3 in DNA: TGTGCCAGCAGCCAACAGGGCACTAATGAAAAACTGTTTTTT. This translates into CASSQQGTNEKLFF.